The 9 T cell receptor beta chains reported below all come from one sample, sequenced in a study of blood T cell repertoires in COVID-19 (dated by TCRdb to between 2020 and 2021). The method behind the library was the immunoSEQ multiplex PCR assay. Not all clones reach the TCRdb copy of this immuneACCESS table, which keeps in-frame sequences only. Checked studies attribute under half of the gap to unresolved V genes and leave the rest unexplained. The sample records 300,000 to 450,000 clones, less than 90% of which are singletons. Roughly 1% of the sample rests with the top ten. The sequenced sample was PBMCs or T cells enriched from blood (not recorded which). The receptors derive from a woman aged 30 to 39 who had recovered from COVID-19.

The genes are TRBV28 and TRBJ2-7; D is perhaps TRBD2 (6 bases). The CDR3 has 13 residues. V lost 6 bases and J 6 bases, leaving 15 bases between the germline ends. Germline V gene data show CDR1 as MDHEN and CDR2 as SYDVKM. The CDR3 coding sequence is TGTGCCAGCAGACAACGGGTGCGGGGCGAGCAGTACTTC. Translated: CASRQRVRGEQYF.

This chain uses TRBV19 with TRBJ1-5; D might be TRBD1 (5 bases). Germline V gene sequence: CDR1 LNHDA, CDR2 SQIVND (reference sequence). The CDR3 loop spans 15 amino acids. Between the trimmed V and J ends, which lost 5 bases and 0 bases, there was a span of 11 bases. DNA for the CDR3: TGTGCCAGTAGTTCCGGGACTCATAGCAATCAGCCCCAGCATTTT. Translation: CASSSGTHSNQPQHF. Filled out from reference TRBV19 and TRBJ1-5, the complete variable domain reads DGGITQSPKYLFRKEGQNVTLSCEQNLNHDAMYWYRQDPGQGLRLIYYSQIVNDFQKGDIAEGYSVSREKKESFPLTVTSAQKNPTAFYLCASSSGTHSNQPQHFGDGTRLSIL.

This chain uses TRBV9 with TRBJ2-6; D gene uncertain. V dropped 4 bases and J dropped 0 bases, with 11 bases sitting between them. The germline CDR1 and CDR2 sequences are SGDLS and YYNGEE. This CDR3 is built from 16 residues. CDR3 loop: CASSPRVSSGANVLTF. CDR3 coding DNA: TGTGCCAGCAGCCCTCGGGTGTCCTCTGGGGCCAACGTCCTGACTTTC.

The CDR3 region is CASSRTGLQGEGAEAFF. Here the CDR3 DNA reads TGTGCCAGCAGCAGGACGGGATTACAGGGGGAGGGCGCTGAAGCTTTCTTT. J is TRBJ1-1 and V is TRBV3-1 (or the pseudogene TRBV3-2); 8 bases line up with TRBD1. After removal of 5 bases from V and 6 bases from J, the junction contained 17 bases not matched to a gene. Germline CDR1 is LGHDT and CDR2 is YNNKEL (reference sequence). The CDR3 runs 17 residues.

This chain uses TRBV29-1 with TRBJ2-7; tentatively, D is TRBD1 (6 bases). The ends were cut back, 5 bases at V and 3 bases at J, with 11 bases in the middle. Looked up from germline, CDR1 is SQVTM and CDR2 is ANQGSEA. The CDR3 sequence is 12 residues long. The CDR3 sequence: CSVTGTSYEQYF. The CDR3 DNA reads TGCAGCGTTACCGGGACAAGCTACGAGCAGTACTTC.

The chain combines TRBV7-8 with TRBJ2-2, with 8 nucleotides matching TRBD2. CDR3 length: 16 amino acids. Germline V CDR1 and CDR2: SGHVS, FQNEAQ. V lost 4 bases, J lost 2 bases, and 6 bases stayed unmatched. The CDR3 spells CASSSAAGANTGELFF. CDR3 sequence (DNA): TGTGCCAGCAGCTCTGCAGCGGGGGCAAACACCGGGGAGCTGTTTTTT.

This clone was counted between two and nine times. Within the sample, other DNA sequences also encode this same CDR3. V gene TRBV2 combines with J gene TRBJ2-3, with 13 bases that match TRBD2. The germline CDR1 and CDR2 sequences are SNHLY and FYNNEI. The CDR3 is made up of 14 amino acids. With V trimmed by 9 bases and J by 2 bases, 2 bases remained unmatched. DNA for the CDR3: TGTGCCAGTGGACTAGCGGGGGTCACAGATACGCAGTATTTT. It yields the protein CASGLAGVTDTQYF.

V is TRBV24-1 and J is TRBJ2-2, with TRBD1 matching 9 bases. V dropped 4 bases and J dropped 5; count of bases not matched to a gene: 10. Germline CDR1 and CDR2: KGHDR and SFDVKD. CDR3 size: 17 residues. CDR3 bases: TGTGCCACCAGTGACCCATCACAGGGGGCGGGAACCGGGGAGCTGTTTTTT. Amino acid sequence: CATSDPSQGAGTGELFF.

The rearrangement joins TRBV7-2 to TRBJ2-2; TRBD1 agrees at 9 bases. Germline V CDR1 and CDR2: SGHTA, FQGNSA. The V segment lost 4 bases and the J segment 12 bases; nucleotides outside the gene matches: 3. The CDR3 has 12 residues. The chain's CDR3 is CASSSGQGKLFF. The DNA of the CDR3 is TGTGCCAGCAGCTCCGGACAGGGGAAGCTGTTTTTT.